This T cell receptor beta chain was captured by sequencing in a study of human T cells and chemical hapten exposure. Study-wide results and limits: Once DPC sensitization occurred, TCRs above 1 in 1000 frequency showed no change. Expanded TCR sets contained significantly more large CDR3 similarity clusters than controls. A positive correlation with patch test score was shown by PT1 expanded TCR counts.

TCRdb analysed the RACE reads with MiXCR anew, one entry per CDR3 protein. In the table there are some 100,000 distinct CDR3 sequences, roughly a tenth of which are singletons. V was clipped by 0 bases and J by 0 bases, with 11 bases between them. Germline loops: CDR1 MNHNS, CDR2 SASEGT. This CDR3 is built from 16 residues. This clonotype showed up just a few times. Its antigen remains unknown. Noted time point: patch test 2, 6 weeks after DPC sensitization. Treatment denoted: therapeutic diphenylcyclopropenone sensitization with weekly scalp DPC. Sequenced here: whole blood, sampled in connection with sensitization to the hapten diphenylcyclopropenone (DPC). V usage is TRBV6-1 and J usage is TRBJ1-2; no reliable D call. The TCR sequence derives from a woman aged 40 to 49 with alopecia areata. Some clones in this sample may be carry-over from other donors' samples. The CDR3 DNA reads as TGTGCCAGCAGTGAAGCGTCTACAGCTGCTAACTATGGCTACACCTTC. It codes for CASSEASTAANYGYTF.